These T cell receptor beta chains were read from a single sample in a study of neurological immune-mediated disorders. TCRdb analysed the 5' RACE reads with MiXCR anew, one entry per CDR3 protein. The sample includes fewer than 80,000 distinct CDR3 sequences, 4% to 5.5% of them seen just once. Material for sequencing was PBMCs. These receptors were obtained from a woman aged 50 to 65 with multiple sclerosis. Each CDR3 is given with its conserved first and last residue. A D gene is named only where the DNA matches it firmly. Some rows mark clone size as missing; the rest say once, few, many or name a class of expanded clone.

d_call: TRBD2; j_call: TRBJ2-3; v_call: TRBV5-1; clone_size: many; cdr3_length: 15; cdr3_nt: TGCGCCAGCAGCGCTACTAGCGGGGGGACAGATACGCAGTATTTT; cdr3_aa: CASSATSGGTDTQYF
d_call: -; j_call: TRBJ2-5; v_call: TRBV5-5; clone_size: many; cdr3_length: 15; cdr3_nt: TGTGCCAGCAGCTTAGAACCACGACAGCAAGAGACCCAGTACTTC; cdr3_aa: CASSLEPRQQETQYF
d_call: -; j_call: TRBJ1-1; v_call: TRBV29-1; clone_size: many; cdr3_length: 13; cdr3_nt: TGCAGCGTTGTGGCAGGGACGAACACTGAAGCTTTCTTT; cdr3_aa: CSVVAGTNTEAFF
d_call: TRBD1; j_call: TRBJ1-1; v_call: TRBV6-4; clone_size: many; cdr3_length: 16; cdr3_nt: TGTGCCAGCAGTGAACGGTTCGGGGACAGGGGCACTGAAGCTTTCTTT; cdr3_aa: CASSERFGDRGTEAFF
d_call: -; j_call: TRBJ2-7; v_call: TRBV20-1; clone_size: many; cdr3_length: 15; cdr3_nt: TGCAGTGCTAGTGCAGGGGACCGACTCTCCTACGAGCAGTACTTC; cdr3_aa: CSASAGDRLSYEQYF
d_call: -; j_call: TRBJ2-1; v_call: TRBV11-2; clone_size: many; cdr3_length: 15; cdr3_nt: TGTGCCAGCAGCCCCCTGAGGCAGGGTGACAATGAGCAGTTCTTC; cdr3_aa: CASSPLRQGDNEQFF
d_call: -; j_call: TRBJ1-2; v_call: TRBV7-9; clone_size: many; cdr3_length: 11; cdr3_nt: TGTGCCAGCAGCTCGCTAGATGGCTACACCTTC; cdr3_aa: CASSSLDGYTF
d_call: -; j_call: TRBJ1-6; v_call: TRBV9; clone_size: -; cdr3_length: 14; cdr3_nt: TGTGCCATCAGCGTAGAACAGGGCGGTTCACCCCTCAACTTT; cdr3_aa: CAISVEQGGSPLNF
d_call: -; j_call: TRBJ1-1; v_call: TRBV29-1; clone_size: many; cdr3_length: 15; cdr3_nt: TGCAGCGTTGGGGGATCCGGGGGCGCATACACTGAAGCTTTCTTT; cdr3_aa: CSVGGSGGAYTEAFF
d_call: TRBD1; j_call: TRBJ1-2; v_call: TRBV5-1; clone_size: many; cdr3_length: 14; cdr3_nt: TGCGCCAGCAGCCCAGACAGGGTGGAGTATGGCTACACCTTC; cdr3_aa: CASSPDRVEYGYTF
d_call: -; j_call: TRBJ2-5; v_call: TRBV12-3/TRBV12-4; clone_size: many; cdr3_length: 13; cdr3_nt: TGTGCCAGCAGCATCAGGGATGGAGAGACCCAGTACTTC; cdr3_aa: CASSIRDGETQYF
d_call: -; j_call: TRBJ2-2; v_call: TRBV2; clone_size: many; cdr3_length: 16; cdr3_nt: TGTGCCAGCAGTGATTTTGGGGGGGCCTTGACCGGGGAGCTGTTTTTT; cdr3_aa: CASSDFGGALTGELFF
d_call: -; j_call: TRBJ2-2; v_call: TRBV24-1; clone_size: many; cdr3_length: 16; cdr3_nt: TGTGCCACCAGTGATGCCGGGACCTCAAACACCGGGGAGCTGTTTTTT; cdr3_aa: CATSDAGTSNTGELFF
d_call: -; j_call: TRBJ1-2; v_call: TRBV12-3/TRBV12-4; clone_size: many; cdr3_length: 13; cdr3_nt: TGTGCCAGCATGATTGGCAGGGGCGATGGCTACACCTTC; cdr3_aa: CASMIGRGDGYTF
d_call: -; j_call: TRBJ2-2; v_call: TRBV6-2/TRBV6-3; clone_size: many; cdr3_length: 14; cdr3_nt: TGTGCCAGCAGTTACTCACTTGAGGCCGGGGAGCTGTTTTTT; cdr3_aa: CASSYSLEAGELFF
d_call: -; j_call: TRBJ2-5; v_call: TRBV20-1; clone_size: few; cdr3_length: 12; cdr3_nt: TGCAGTGCGGGGCCTGGCAGAGAGACCCAGTACTTC; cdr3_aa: CSAGPGRETQYF
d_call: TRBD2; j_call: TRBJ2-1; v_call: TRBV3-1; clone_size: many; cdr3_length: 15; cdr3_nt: TGTGCCAGCAGCCTTAGCGGGGGTTCCTACAATGAGCAGTTCTTC; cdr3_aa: CASSLSGGSYNEQFF
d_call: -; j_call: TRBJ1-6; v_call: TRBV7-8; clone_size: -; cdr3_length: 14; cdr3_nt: TGTGCCAGCAGCGCCCGGGAAAAAAATTCACCCCTCCACTTT; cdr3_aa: CASSAREKNSPLHF
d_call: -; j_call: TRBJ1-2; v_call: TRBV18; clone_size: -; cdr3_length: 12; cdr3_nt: TGTGCCAGCTCAACACAGGGCGAAGGCTACACCTTC; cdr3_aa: CASSTQGEGYTF
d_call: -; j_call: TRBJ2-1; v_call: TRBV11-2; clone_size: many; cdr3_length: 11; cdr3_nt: TGTGCCAGCAGCTTTAGGAATGAGCAGTTCTTC; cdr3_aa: CASSFRNEQFF
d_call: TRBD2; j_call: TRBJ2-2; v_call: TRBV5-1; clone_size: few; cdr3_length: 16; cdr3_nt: TGCGCCAGCAGTCCTGAGCGGGGTTCGAACACCGGGGAGCTGTTTTTT; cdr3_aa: CASSPERGSNTGELFF
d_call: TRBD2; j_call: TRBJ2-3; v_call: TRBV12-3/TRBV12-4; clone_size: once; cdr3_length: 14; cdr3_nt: TGTGCCAGCAGCACAACTAGCGGGGCAGATATGCAGTATTTT; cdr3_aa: CASSTTSGADMQYF
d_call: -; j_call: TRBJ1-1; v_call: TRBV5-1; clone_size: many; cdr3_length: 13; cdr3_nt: TGCGCCAGCATGCGGGATATCAACACTGAAGCTTTCTTT; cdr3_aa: CASMRDINTEAFF
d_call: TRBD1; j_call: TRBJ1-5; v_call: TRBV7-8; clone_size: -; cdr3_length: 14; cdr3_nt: TGTGCCAGCAGCTTAGCCAGGGGGGATCAGCCCCAGAATTTT; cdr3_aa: CASSLARGDQPQNF
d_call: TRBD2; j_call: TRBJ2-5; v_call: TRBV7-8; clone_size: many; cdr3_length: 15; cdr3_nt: TGTGCCAGCAGCTTAGCCCTCCGACTAGCTGGGACCCAGTACTTC; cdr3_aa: CASSLALRLAGTQYF
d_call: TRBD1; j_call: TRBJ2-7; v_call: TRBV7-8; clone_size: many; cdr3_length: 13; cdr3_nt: TGTGCCAGCAGCTGGGACAGGGGCTACGAGCAGTACTTC; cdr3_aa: CASSWDRGYEQYF
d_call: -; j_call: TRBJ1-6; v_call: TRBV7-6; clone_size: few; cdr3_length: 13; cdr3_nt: TGTGCCAGCAGCTCTACAGGGAATTCACCCCTCAACTTT; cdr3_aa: CASSSTGNSPLNF
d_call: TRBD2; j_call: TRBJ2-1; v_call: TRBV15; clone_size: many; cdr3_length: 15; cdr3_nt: TGTGCCACCCTCGGGGGGGCGGTGTCCTACAATGAGCAGTTCTTC; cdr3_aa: CATLGGAVSYNEQFF
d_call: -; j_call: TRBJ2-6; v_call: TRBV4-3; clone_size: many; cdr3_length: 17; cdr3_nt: TGCGCCAGCAGCCAAGGTGGGGGGGCCTCTGGGGCCAACGTCCTGACTTTC; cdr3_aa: CASSQGGGASGANVLTF
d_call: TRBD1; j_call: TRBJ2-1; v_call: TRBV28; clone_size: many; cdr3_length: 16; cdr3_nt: TGTGCCAGCAGGCAAAAGTCCGGGACAGGGGTCAATGAGCAGTTCTTC; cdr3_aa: CASRQKSGTGVNEQFF
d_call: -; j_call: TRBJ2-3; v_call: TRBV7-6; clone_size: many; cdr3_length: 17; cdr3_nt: TGTGCCAGCAGCTTATATGGTGAGGGCGTCGGCACAGATACGCAGTATTTT; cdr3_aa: CASSLYGEGVGTDTQYF
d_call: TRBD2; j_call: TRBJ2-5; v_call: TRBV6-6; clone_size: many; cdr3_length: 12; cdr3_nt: TGTGCCAGCGGTCTAGCGGAAGAGACCCAGTACTTC; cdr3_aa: CASGLAEETQYF
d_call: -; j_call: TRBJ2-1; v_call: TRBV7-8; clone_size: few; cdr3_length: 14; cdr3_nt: TGTGCCAGCAGCTTAGAGGTCAGATACAATGAGCAGTTCTTC; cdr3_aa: CASSLEVRYNEQFF
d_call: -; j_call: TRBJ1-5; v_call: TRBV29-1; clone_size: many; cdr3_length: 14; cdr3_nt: TGCAGCGTTGCTGGGGGGCCAAATCATCAGCCCCAGCATTTT; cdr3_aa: CSVAGGPNHQPQHF
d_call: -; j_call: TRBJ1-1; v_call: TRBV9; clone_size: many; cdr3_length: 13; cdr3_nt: TGTGCCAGCAGCCAGGGGCCGAACACTGAAGCTTTCTTT; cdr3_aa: CASSQGPNTEAFF
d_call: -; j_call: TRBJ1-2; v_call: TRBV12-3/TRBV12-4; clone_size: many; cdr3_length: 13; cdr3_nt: TGTGCCAGCAGCAGGGAAGATAAACGTGGCTACACCTTC; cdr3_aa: CASSREDKRGYTF
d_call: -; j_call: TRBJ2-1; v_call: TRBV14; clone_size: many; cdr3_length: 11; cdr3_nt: TGTGCCAGCAGCCACTTAGGAGAGCAGTTCTTC; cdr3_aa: CASSHLGEQFF
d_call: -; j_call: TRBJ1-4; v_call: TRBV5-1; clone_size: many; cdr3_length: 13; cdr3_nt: TGCGCCAGCAGCTTGAGTCACGAGGAAAAACTGTTTTTT; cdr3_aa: CASSLSHEEKLFF
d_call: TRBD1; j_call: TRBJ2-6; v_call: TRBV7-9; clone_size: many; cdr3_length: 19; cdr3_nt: TGTGCCAGCAGCTTAAATACCGACAGGGGGCGAGGTGGGGCCAACGTCCTGACTTTC; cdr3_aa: CASSLNTDRGRGGANVLTF
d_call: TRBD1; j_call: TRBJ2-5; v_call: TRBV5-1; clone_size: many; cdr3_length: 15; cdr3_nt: TGCGCCAGCAGCTTGGACGCAGGGGGCGCAGAGACCCAGTACTTC; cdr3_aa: CASSLDAGGAETQYF
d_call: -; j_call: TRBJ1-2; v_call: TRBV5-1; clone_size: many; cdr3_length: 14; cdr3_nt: TGCGCCAGCAGCTTGGCGGCCTACCAATATGGCTACACCTTC; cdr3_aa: CASSLAAYQYGYTF
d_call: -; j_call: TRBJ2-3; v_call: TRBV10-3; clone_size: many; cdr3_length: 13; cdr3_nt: TGTGCCATCAGTGAGTCCCAATCCGGCAAGCAGTATTTT; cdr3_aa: CAISESQSGKQYF
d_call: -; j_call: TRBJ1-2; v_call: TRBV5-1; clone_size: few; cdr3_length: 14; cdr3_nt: TGCGCCAGCAGCGGCTTTGGGGGGGCGGATGGCTACACCTTC; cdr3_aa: CASSGFGGADGYTF
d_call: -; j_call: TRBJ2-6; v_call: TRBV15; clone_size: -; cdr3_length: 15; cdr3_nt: TGTGCCACCAGCAGAGATGTCTCTGGGGCCAACGTCCTGACTTTC; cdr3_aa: CATSRDVSGANVLTF
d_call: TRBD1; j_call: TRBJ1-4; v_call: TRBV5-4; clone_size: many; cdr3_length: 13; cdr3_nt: TGTGCCAGCAGCACCGGACAGGGAGGCAAACTGTTTTTT; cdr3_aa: CASSTGQGGKLFF